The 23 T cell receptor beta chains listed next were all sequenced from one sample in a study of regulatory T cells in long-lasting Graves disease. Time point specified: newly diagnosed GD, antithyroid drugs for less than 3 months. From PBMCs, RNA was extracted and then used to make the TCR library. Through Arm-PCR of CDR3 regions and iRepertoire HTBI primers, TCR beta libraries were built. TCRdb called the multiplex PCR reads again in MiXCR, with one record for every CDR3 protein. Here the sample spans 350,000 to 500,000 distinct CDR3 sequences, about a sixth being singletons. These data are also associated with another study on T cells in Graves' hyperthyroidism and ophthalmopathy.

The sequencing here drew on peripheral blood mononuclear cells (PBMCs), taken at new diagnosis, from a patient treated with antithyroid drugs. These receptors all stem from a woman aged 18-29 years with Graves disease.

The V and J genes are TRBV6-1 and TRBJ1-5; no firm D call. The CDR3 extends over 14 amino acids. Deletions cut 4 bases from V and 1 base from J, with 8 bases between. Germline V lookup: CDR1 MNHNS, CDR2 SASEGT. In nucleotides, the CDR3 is TGTGCCAGCAGTGTTCGGGAGAGCAATCAGCCCCAGCATTTT. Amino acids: CASSVRESNQPQHF.

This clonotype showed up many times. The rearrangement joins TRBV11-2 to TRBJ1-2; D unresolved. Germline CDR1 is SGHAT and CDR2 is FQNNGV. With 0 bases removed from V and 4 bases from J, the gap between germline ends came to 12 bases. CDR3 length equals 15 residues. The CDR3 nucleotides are TGTGCCAGCAGCTTAGATTACCGGGGTACCTATGGCTACACCTTC. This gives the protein CASSLDYRGTYGYTF.

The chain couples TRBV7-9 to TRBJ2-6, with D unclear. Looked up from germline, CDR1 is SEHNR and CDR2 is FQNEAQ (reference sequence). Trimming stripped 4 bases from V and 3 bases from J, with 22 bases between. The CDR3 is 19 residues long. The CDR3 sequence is CASSSTLGTDSVGANVLTF. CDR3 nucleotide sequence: TGTGCCAGCAGCTCTACCCTGGGCACGGATTCTGTTGGGGCCAACGTCCTGACTTTC.

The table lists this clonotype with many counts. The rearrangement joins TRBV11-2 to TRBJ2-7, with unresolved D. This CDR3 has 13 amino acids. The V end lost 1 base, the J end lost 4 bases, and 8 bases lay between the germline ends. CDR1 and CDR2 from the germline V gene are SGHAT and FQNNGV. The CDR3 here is CASSLVPRYEQYF. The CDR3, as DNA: TGTGCCAGCAGCTTAGTTCCCAGGTACGAGCAGTACTTC. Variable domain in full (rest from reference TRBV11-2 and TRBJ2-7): EAGVAQSPRYKIIEKRQSVAFWCNPISGHATLYWYQQILGQGPKLLIQFQNNGVVDDSQLPKDRFSAERLKGVDSTLKIQPAKLEDSAVYLCASSLVPRYEQYFGPGTRLTVT.

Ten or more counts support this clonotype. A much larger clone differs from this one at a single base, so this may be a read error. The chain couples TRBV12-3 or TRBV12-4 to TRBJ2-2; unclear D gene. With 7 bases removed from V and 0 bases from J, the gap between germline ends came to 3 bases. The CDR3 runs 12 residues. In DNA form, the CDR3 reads TGTGCCAGCATCTCGAACACCGGGGAGCTGTTTTTT. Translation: CASISNTGELFF.

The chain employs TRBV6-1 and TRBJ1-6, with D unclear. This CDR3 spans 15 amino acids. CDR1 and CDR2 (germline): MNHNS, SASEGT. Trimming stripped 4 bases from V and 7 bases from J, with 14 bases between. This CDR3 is CASSGYTNFNSPLHF. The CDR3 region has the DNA TGTGCCAGCAGTGGATACACAAACTTCAATTCACCCCTCCACTTT.

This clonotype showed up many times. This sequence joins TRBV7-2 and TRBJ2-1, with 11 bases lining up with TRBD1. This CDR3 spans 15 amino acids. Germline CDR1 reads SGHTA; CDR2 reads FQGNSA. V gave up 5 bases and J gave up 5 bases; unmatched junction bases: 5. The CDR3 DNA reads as TGTGCCAGCAGCCCCGGACAGGGGGCTGACAATGAGCAGTTCTTC. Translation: CASSPGQGADNEQFF.

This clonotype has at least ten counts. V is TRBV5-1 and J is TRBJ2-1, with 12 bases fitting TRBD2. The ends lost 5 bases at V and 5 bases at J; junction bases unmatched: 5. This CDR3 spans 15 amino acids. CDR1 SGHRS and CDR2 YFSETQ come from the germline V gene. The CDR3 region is CASSRLAGAHNEQFF. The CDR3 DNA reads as TGCGCCAGCAGTCGACTAGCGGGAGCGCACAATGAGCAGTTCTTC.

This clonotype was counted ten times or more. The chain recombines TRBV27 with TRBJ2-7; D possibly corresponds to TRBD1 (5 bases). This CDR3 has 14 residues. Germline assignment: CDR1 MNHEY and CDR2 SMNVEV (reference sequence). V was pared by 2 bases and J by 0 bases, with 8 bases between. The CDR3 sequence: CASSLTGYSYEQYF. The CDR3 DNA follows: TGTGCCAGCAGTTTAACAGGTTACTCCTACGAGCAGTACTTC.

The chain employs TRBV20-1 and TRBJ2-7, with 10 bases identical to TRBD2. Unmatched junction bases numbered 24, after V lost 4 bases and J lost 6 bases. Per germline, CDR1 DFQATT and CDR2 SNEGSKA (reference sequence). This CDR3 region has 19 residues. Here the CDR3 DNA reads TGCAGTGCTACGAGCTGGACTAGCGGCCGTAATGAGATGTCTTTCGAGCAGTACTTC. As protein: CSATSWTSGRNEMSFEQYF.

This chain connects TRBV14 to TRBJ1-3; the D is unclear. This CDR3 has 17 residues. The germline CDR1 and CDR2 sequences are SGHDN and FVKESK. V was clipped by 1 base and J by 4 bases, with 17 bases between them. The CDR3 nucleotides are TGTGCCAGCAGCCAAGCCCTGAGGCCGAGGGTGGGAAACACCATATATTTT. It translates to CASSQALRPRVGNTIYF.

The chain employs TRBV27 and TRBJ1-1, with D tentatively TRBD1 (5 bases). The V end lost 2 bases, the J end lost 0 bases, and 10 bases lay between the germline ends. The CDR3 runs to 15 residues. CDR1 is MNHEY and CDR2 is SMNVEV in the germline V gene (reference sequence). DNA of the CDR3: TGTGCCAGCAGTTTAGACAGCTTAATGAACACTGAAGCTTTCTTT. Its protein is CASSLDSLMNTEAFF.

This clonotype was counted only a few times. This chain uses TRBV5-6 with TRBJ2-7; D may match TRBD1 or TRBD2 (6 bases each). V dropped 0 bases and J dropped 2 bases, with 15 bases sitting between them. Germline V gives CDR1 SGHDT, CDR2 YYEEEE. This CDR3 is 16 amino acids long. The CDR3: CASSLGGLAPTYEQYF. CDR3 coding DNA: TGTGCCAGCAGCTTGGGGGGGCTAGCGCCTACCTACGAGCAGTACTTC.

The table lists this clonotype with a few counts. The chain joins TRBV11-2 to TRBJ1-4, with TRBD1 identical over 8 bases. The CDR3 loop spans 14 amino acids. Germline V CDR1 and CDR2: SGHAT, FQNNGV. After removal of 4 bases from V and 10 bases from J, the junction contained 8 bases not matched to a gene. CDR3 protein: CASSWAGGVGKLFF. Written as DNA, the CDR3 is TGTGCCAGCAGCTGGGCAGGGGGCGTGGGAAAACTGTTTTTT.

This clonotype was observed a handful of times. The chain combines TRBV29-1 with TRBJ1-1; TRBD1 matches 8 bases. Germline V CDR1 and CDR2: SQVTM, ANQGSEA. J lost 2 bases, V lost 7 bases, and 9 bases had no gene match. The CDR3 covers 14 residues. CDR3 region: CSGGDRLRNTEAFF. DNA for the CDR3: TGCAGCGGGGGGGACAGGCTTAGAAACACTGAAGCTTTCTTT.

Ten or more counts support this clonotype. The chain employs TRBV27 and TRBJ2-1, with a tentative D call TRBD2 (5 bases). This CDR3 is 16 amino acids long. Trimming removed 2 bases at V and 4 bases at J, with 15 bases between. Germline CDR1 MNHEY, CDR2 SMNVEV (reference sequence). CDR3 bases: TGTGCCAGCAGTTTAGACCAGCGGAATTTGTACAATGAGCAGTTCTTC. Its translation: CASSLDQRNLYNEQFF.

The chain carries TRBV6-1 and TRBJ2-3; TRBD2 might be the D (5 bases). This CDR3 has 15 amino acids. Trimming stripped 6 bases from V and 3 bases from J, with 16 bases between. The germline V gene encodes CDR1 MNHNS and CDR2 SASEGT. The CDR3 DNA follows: TGTGCCAGCAGACACCGGGGAATCGGGACAGATACGCAGTATTTT. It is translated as CASRHRGIGTDTQYF.

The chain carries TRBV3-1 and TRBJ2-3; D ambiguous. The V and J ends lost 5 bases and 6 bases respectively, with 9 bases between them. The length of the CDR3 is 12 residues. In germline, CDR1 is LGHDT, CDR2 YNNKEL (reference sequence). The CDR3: CASSSTPDTQYF. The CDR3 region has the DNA TGTGCCAGCAGCTCAACCCCCGATACGCAGTATTTT.

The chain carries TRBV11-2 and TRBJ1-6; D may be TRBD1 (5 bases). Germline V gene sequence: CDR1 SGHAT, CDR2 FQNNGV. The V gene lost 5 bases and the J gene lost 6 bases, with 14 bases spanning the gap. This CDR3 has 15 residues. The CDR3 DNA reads TGTGCCAGCAGCCCGTGGGGGTCGGGTAATTCACCCCTCCACTTT. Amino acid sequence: CASSPWGSGNSPLHF.

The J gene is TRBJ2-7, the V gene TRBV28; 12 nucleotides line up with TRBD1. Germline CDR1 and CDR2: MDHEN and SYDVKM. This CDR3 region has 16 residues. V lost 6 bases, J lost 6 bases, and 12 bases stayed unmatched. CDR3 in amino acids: CASRSPPGQGAGEQYF. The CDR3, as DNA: TGTGCCAGCAGGTCCCCCCCGGGACAGGGGGCCGGCGAGCAGTACTTC.

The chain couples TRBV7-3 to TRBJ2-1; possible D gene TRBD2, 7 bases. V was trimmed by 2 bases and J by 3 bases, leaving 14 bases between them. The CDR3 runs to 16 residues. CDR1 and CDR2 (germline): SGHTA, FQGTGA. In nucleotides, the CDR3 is TGTGCCAGCAGCTTAGGGGGGGGGGCTGACTACAATGAGCAGTTCTTC. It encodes CASSLGGGADYNEQFF.

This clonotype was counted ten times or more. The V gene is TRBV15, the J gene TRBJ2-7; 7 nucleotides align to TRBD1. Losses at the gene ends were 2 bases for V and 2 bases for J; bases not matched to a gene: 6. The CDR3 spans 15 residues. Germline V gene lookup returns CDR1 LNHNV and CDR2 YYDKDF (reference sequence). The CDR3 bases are TGTGCCACCAGCAGACGTAGACAGGGCACCTACGAGCAGTACTTC. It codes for CATSRRRQGTYEQYF.

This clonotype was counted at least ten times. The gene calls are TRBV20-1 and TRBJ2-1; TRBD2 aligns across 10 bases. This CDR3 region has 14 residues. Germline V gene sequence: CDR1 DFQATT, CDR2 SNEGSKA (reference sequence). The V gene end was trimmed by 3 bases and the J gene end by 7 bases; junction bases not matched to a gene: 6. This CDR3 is CSASSGRLGNEQFF. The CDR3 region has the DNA TGCAGTGCTAGTAGCGGGAGGCTGGGGAATGAGCAGTTCTTC.